The 32 T cell receptor beta chains in this list originate from one sample, sequenced in a study of cytomegalovirus exposure and HLA in healthy donors. The PCR had 60 Vbeta and 13 Jbeta primers. Data came from immunoSEQ multiplex PCR; TCRdb stores just in-frame clones and leaves some out. The sample carries about 100,000 clones, approximately 77% recorded once. Sequencing used PBMCs. These receptors originate from a male donor in good health and CMV-seropositive.

CDR3 in amino acids: CAWSAPRVSRWLSGANVLTF. CDR3 bases: TGTGCCTGGAGTGCTCCGAGGGTCTCCCGGTGGTTATCTGGGGCCAACGTCCTGACTTTC. The chain has TRBV30 and TRBJ2-6, with a weak D call TRBD2 (5 bases). The V end was cut by 1 base, the J end by 1 base, with 23 bases between. CDR3 length: 20 amino acids. CDR1 and CDR2 from the germline V gene are GTSNPN and SVGIG (reference sequence).

The rearrangement uses TRBV2 and TRBJ2-7; D is uncertain. CDR1 SNHLY and CDR2 FYNNEI come from the germline V gene. The ends were cut back, 6 bases at V and 7 bases at J, with 16 bases in the middle. The CDR3 runs 13 residues. The CDR3, as DNA: TGTGCCAGCAGACCTGACCGTTTGCGGGAGCAGTACTTC. Translating it yields CASRPDRLREQYF.

The V and J genes are TRBV4-1 and TRBJ1-3; D perhaps matches TRBD1 (6 bases). Germline CDR1 is MGHRA and CDR2 is YSYEKL. V was shortened by 7 bases and J by 8 bases, with 15 bases between the two germline ends. There are 13 residues in the CDR3. The CDR3 region has the DNA TGCGCCAGCACCTCAGGAAAGGGGGACACCATATATTTT. Its translation is CASTSGKGDTIYF.

This clone has a single count. The chain joins TRBV30 to TRBJ2-3; the match to TRBD2 covers 8 bases. The ends lost 4 bases at V and 0 bases at J; junction bases unmatched: 3. The CDR3 has 14 amino acids. CDR1 and CDR2 (germline): GTSNPN, SVGIG (reference sequence). This chain's CDR3 is CAWTGGESTDTQYF. CDR3 sequence (DNA): TGTGCCTGGACCGGGGGGGAAAGCACAGATACGCAGTATTTT.

J is TRBJ1-1 and V is TRBV5-6; 9 bases map to TRBD1. The CDR3 runs 13 residues. V lost 2 bases to trimming and J lost 10 bases; unmatched junction nucleotides: 6. CDR1 SGHDT and CDR2 YYEEEE come from the germline V gene. This CDR3 is CASSFTGGARAFF. DNA of the CDR3: TGTGCCAGCAGCTTTACAGGGGGCGCCCGAGCTTTCTTT. Full variable domain (missing parts from reference TRBV5-6 and TRBJ1-1): DAGVTQSPTHLIKTRGQQVTLRCSPKSGHDTVSWYQQALGQGPQFIFQYYEEEERQRGNFPDRFSGHQFPNYSSELNVNALLLGDSALYLCASSFTGGARAFFGQGTRLTVV.

This chain joins TRBV11-3 and TRBJ2-7, with D maybe TRBD1 (5 bases). V was clipped by 5 bases and J by 4 bases, with 12 bases between them. This CDR3 spans 13 amino acids. CDR1 is SGHNT, CDR2 YENEEA, per germline. CDR3 bases: TGTGCCAGCAGCGACCGGACACTTTACGAGCAGTACTTC. Translated, it gives CASSDRTLYEQYF.

This clone came up a few times. This rearrangement joins TRBV20-1 to TRBJ2-5, with a possible D match to TRBD2 (5 bases). Looked up from germline, CDR1 is DFQATT and CDR2 is SNEGSKA (reference sequence). The CDR3 runs 11 residues. Deletions cut 6 bases from V and 4 bases from J, with 9 bases between. CDR3 in amino acids: CSAREGETQYF. The CDR3 nucleotides are TGCAGTGCCCGAGAGGGAGAGACCCAGTACTTC.

This rearrangement joins TRBV5-1 to TRBJ2-7; possibly TRBD2 for D (6 bases). CDR1 is SGHRS, CDR2 YFSETQ, per germline. V was cut by 0 bases and J by 6 bases, with 13 bases left in between. CDR3 length: 14 amino acids. The CDR3 DNA follows: TGCGCCAGCAGCTTGGCTTGGAGGGTAGGCGAGCAGTACTTC. Its translation: CASSLAWRVGEQYF.

The sample holds one count of this clone. This chain connects TRBV25-1 to TRBJ1-6, with 11 nucleotides matching TRBD1. CDR1 is MGHDK, CDR2 SYGVNS, per germline. V shed 3 bases, J shed 6 bases, and the junction held 1 base outside the gene matches. This CDR3 is built from 15 residues. The CDR3 region has the DNA TGTGCCAGCAGTGAGGACAGGGGGCTTAATTCACCCCTCCACTTT. It yields the protein CASSEDRGLNSPLHF.

This chain joins TRBV4-2 and TRBJ2-7; 9 bases fit TRBD1. The CDR3 is 15 residues long. Germline V lookup: CDR1 LGHNA, CDR2 YNFKEQ. V shed 3 bases, J shed 1 base, and the junction held 4 bases outside the gene matches. CDR3 in amino acids: CASSHTGGTSYEQYF. In nucleotides, the CDR3 is TGTGCCAGCAGCCATACAGGGGGCACTTCCTACGAGCAGTACTTC.

This clone has more than one count but fewer than ten. The chain combines TRBV11-2 with TRBJ2-5; possible D gene TRBD1, 8 bases. Germline CDR1 SGHAT, CDR2 FQNNGV. The V end lost 2 bases, the J end lost 2 bases, and 12 bases lay between the germline ends. The CDR3 extends over 15 amino acids. In DNA, the CDR3 is TGTGCCAGCAGCTTAAGCGGGACAGGACAAGAGACCCAGTACTTC. It yields the protein CASSLSGTGQETQYF.

This chain uses TRBV10-1 with TRBJ2-3, with 10 bases fitting TRBD2. Trimming at V came to 3 bases and at J to 1 base, leaving 10 bases not matched to a gene. The CDR3 runs 18 residues. The germline CDR1 and CDR2 sequences are WNHNN and SYGVQD (reference sequence). The CDR3 loop reads CASSDGERGGPGTDTQYF. The CDR3 DNA is TGCGCCAGCAGTGATGGAGAGCGGGGGGGCCCCGGCACAGATACGCAGTATTTT.

The chain has TRBV4-1 and TRBJ1-1, with TRBD1 identical over 8 bases. Germline V gene lookup returns CDR1 MGHRA and CDR2 YSYEKL. V gave up 2 bases and J gave up 1 base; unmatched junction bases: 3. This CDR3 has 15 residues. The CDR3 spells CASSQLQGENTEAFF. The CDR3 nucleotides read TGCGCCAGCAGCCAATTACAGGGGGAGAACACTGAAGCTTTCTTT.

The gene calls are TRBV15 and TRBJ1-5, with 9 bases matching TRBD1. The CDR3 sequence is 21 residues long. The V segment lost 0 bases and the J segment 1 base; nucleotides outside the gene matches: 16. Per germline, CDR1 LNHNV and CDR2 YYDKDF (reference sequence). CDR3 loop: CATSRDERGQGRGSSNQPQHF. The CDR3 DNA is TGTGCCACCAGCAGAGATGAGAGAGGACAGGGGAGGGGGTCAAGCAATCAGCCCCAGCATTTT.

This chain connects TRBV4-2 to TRBJ1-2, with D unresolved. The V end was cut by 1 base, the J end by 3 bases, with 9 bases between. CDR1 is LGHNA, CDR2 YNFKEQ, per germline. The CDR3 extends over 14 amino acids. CDR3 nucleotide sequence: TGTGCCAGCAGCCAAGTAGCTCTTGACTATGGCTACACCTTC. Encoded protein: CASSQVALDYGYTF.

This clone occurred once. V gene TRBV9 combines with J gene TRBJ2-3; D not resolved. V lost 3 bases and J 3 bases, leaving 8 bases between the germline ends. This CDR3 contains 13 residues. Germline CDR1 SGDLS, CDR2 YYNGEE. The DNA for the CDR3 is TGTGCCAGCAGCGCTCGACTTACAGATACGCAGTATTTT. It translates to CASSARLTDTQYF.

The chain uses TRBV19 and TRBJ1-2; possible D gene TRBD1, 5 bases. V lost 5 bases and J lost 5, with 12 bases in between. The CDR3 totals 13 residues. The V gene's germline CDR1 is LNHDA and CDR2 SQIVND (reference sequence). This chain's CDR3 is CASSWGDRYGYTF. The CDR3 coding sequence is TGTGCCAGTAGTTGGGGGGACCGGTATGGCTACACCTTC.

This clone was seen a single time. The chain joins TRBV19 to TRBJ1-2; D is unclear. The CDR3 has 12 residues. Between the trimmed V and J ends, which lost 5 bases and 8 bases, there was a span of 12 bases. Germline CDR1 and CDR2: LNHDA and SQIVND (reference sequence). CDR3 bases: TGTGCCAGTAGTTTGCGGTACCAGGGCTACACCTTC. It codes for CASSLRYQGYTF.

This clone was seen more than once but under ten times. This CDR3 reads CASSPGAANEKLFF. CDR3 nucleotide sequence: TGTGCCAGCTCGCCGGGAGCGGCTAATGAAAAACTGTTTTTT. The chain has TRBV18 and TRBJ1-4, with D hard to call. Germline V gene lookup returns CDR1 KGHSH and CDR2 LQKENI. V lost 6 bases and J lost 3, with 11 bases in between. The CDR3 covers 14 residues.

A single count supports this clone. The chain joins TRBV12-5 to TRBJ1-1; no clear D. V gave up 3 bases and J gave up 4 bases, with 6 bases separating them. The CDR3 loop spans 12 amino acids. The germline V gene has CDR1 LGHNT and CDR2 FRNRAP. The CDR3 DNA sequence: TGTGCTAGTGGTTTCGTCGGCACTGAAGCTTTCTTT. Amino acid sequence: CASGFVGTEAFF.

The J gene is TRBJ1-2, the V gene TRBV6-5; the D gene is possibly TRBD1 (5 bases). Trimming shortened V by 5 bases and J by 2 bases, and 12 bases separated the two germline ends. The germline CDR1 and CDR2 sequences are MNHEY and SVGAGI. The CDR3 is 14 amino acids. DNA of the CDR3: TGTGCCAGCAGTAGGGACTTTGAGAACTATGGCTACACCTTC. Encoded protein: CASSRDFENYGYTF.

This clone came up many times. The chain is built from TRBV10-3 and TRBJ1-4; 7 bases line up with TRBD1. Per germline, CDR1 ENHRY and CDR2 SYGVKD. V trimming: 3 bases; J trimming: 5 bases; junction bases outside the gene matches: 6. This CDR3 has 15 residues. The CDR3 loop reads CAISEPGGGNEKLFF. CDR3 nucleotides: TGTGCCATCAGTGAACCGGGAGGGGGCAATGAAAAACTGTTTTTT.

This clone was observed many times. This sequence joins TRBV5-1 and TRBJ2-3; D may be TRBD2 (7 bases). CDR3 length equals 15 residues. From germline, CDR1 is SGHRS and CDR2 YFSETQ. Deletions cut 0 bases from V and 2 bases from J, with 10 bases between. CDR3 DNA sequence: TGCGCCAGCAGCTTGGGGGAGGGGGACACAGATACGCAGTATTTT. Amino acids: CASSLGEGDTDTQYF.

The rearrangement joins TRBV9 to TRBJ1-1; D is perhaps TRBD1 (6 bases). The CDR3 loop spans 15 amino acids. Trimming stripped 2 bases from V and 4 bases from J, with 15 bases between. Germline assignment: CDR1 SGDLS and CDR2 YYNGEE. As DNA, the CDR3 is TGTGCCAGCAGCGTTACGGGGGCGGGAGGCACTGAAGCTTTCTTT. Amino acid sequence: CASSVTGAGGTEAFF.

J is TRBJ1-1 and V is TRBV29-1; maybe TRBD1 (5 bases). Germline CDR1 and CDR2: SQVTM and ANQGSEA. This CDR3 is built from 14 residues. Between the trimmed V and J ends, which lost 3 bases and 5 bases, there was a span of 16 bases. CDR3 sequence (DNA): TGCAGCGTTGAGGACATCGGCGTGGGGACTGAAGCTTTCTTT. Its protein product is CSVEDIGVGTEAFF. Filled out from reference TRBV29-1 and TRBJ1-1, the complete variable domain reads SAVISQKPSRDICQRGTSLTIQCQVDSQVTMMFWYRQQPGQSLTLIATANQGSEATYESGFVIDKFPISRPNLTFSTLTVSNMSPEDSSIYLCSVEDIGVGTEAFFGQGTRLTVV.

The rearrangement links TRBV5-1 to TRBJ2-3, with 11 bases matching TRBD2. Trimming at V came to 7 bases and at J to 6 bases, leaving 10 bases not matched to a gene. This CDR3 is 15 amino acids long. Germline loops: CDR1 SGHRS, CDR2 YFSETQ. In DNA, the CDR3 is TGCGCCAGCTCGGATACGCGGACTAGCGGGGATACGCAGTATTTT. Translation: CASSDTRTSGDTQYF.

V is TRBV11-2 and J is TRBJ2-5, with 12 bases that match TRBD2. The CDR3 is 16 amino acids. Looked up from germline, CDR1 is SGHAT and CDR2 is FQNNGV. Unmatched junction bases numbered 6, after V lost 5 bases and J lost 2 bases. The CDR3 nucleotides read TGTGCCAGCAGCCCCCGACTAGCGGGGGTACAAGAGACCCAGTACTTC. The encoded protein is CASSPRLAGVQETQYF.

The rearrangement joins TRBV5-1 to TRBJ2-5; 7 bases align to TRBD1. The J call could be wrong; TRBJ2-7 is a better fit for the DNA end. The CDR3 extends over 15 amino acids. Germline values: CDR1 SGHRS, CDR2 YFSETQ. The DNA of the CDR3 is TGCGCCAGCAGCTTGGGGGCAGGGGGTACCTACGAGCAGTACTTC. Translating it yields CASSLGAGGTYEQYF.

This chain connects TRBV19 to TRBJ1-4, with D possibly TRBD1 on 6 matching bases. Germline CDR1 and CDR2: LNHDA and SQIVND (reference sequence). V was shortened by 5 bases and J by 8 bases, with 15 bases between the two germline ends. The CDR3 totals 14 residues. DNA of the CDR3: TGTGCCAGTAGTGTGGACAGATCAGGGGAAAAACTGTTTTTT. This sequence encodes CASSVDRSGEKLFF.

This clone came up a few times. The chain recombines TRBV25-1 with TRBJ2-5; maybe TRBD2 (6 bases). Germline V gene lookup returns CDR1 MGHDK and CDR2 SYGVNS. There are 16 residues in the CDR3. V shed 4 bases and J shed 3 bases, with 18 bases lying between them. The chain's CDR3 is CASSGFRGRGEETQYF. The CDR3 DNA sequence: TGTGCCAGCAGTGGCTTCCGGGGGAGAGGGGAAGAGACCCAGTACTTC.

This rearrangement joins TRBV7-9 to TRBJ1-2, with D maybe TRBD1 (5 bases). The CDR3 loop spans 18 amino acids. V lost 6 bases and J 4 bases, leaving 27 bases between the germline ends. Germline V gene sequence: CDR1 SEHNR, CDR2 FQNEAQ (reference sequence). The CDR3 region is CASSRNTGDRQGTYGYTF. CDR3 nucleotide sequence: TGTGCCAGCAGTAGGAACACGGGGGATAGACAAGGGACCTATGGCTACACCTTC.

The V call is TRBV28, the J call TRBJ1-1, with 7 bases fitting TRBD1. J gave up 3 bases and V 2 bases, and 18 bases lay outside the gene matches. CDR1 is MDHEN, CDR2 SYDVKM, per germline. The CDR3 runs to 19 residues. For the CDR3, the DNA is TGTGCCAGCAGTTTAGGCAGGGGGATGGCGATGATGTCCGACACTGAAGCTTTCTTT. Protein product: CASSLGRGMAMMSDTEAFF.